The clone carrying this TCR beta chain was seen just once. Its antigen is not known. This sample was taken from a study of shared clonotypes between healthy human individuals. Over several immunoSEQ plates, each subset's genomic DNA was distributed in even portions. Only in-frame clones appear in the TCRdb table, and some are missing; sequencing was by immunoSEQ multiplex PCR. The data contain 2,500,000 or so clones, 80% to 95% of them singletons. Whole-study findings and limits: Compared with clonotypes that all four donors shared, non-shared clonotypes had lower generation probabilities. It was expected that sequencing depth would affect clonotype sharing among donors.

CD4+ cells were split into CD45RA+ naive and CD45RA-negative memory subsets. Sequencing used naive CD4+ T cells from PBMCs. Subset defined: CD45RA+ positively selected. The sequence came from a man between 18 and 29 years old in good health. Some clones in this sample may be carry-over from other donors' samples.

The CDR3 is CASSPPGGSGYTF. CDR3 nucleotide sequence: TGTGCCAGCAGCCCGCCGGGGGGCTCTGGCTACACCTTC. J is TRBJ1-2 and V is TRBV28, with D tentatively TRBD1 (6 bases). There are 13 residues in the CDR3. Trimming cost V 6 bases and J 7 bases, with 15 bases left between them. Germline V gives CDR1 MDHEN, CDR2 SYDVKM.